These 5 T cell receptor beta chains were all obtained from the same sample, sequenced in a study of T cells in Graves' hyperthyroidism and ophthalmopathy. What was amplified from RNA transcripts were TCR beta CDR3 regions. The HTBI set primed first-round TCR CDR3 RT-PCR. TCRdb called the multiplex PCR reads again in MiXCR, with one record for every CDR3 protein. The sample contains about 580,000 distinct CDR3 sequences, about 45% of which appear only once. Sequences were obtained from peripheral blood or thyroid tissue (not recorded which). These receptors were taken from a woman between 18 and 29 years old with Graves' hyperthyroidism.

This clonotype appeared a few times. Compared with germline, one end of the junction differs, possibly owing to a read error. V usage is TRBV24-1 and J usage is TRBJ2-3, with 8 bases that match TRBD2. CDR1 and CDR2 from the germline V gene are KGHDR and SFDVKD. This CDR3 comprises 15 residues. This chain's CDR3 is CASSSLGRGTDTQYF. Here the CDR3 DNA reads TGTGCCAGCAGTTCGCTCGGGAGGGGCACAGATACGCAGTATTTT.

This clonotype was found many times. The rearrangement links TRBV20-1 to TRBJ2-2; D is possibly TRBD2 (5 bases). CDR3 size: 14 residues. V lost 6 bases and J lost 7, with 18 bases in between. Germline assignment: CDR1 DFQATT and CDR2 SNEGSKA (reference sequence). CDR3 bases: TGCAGTGCCGCGAGGGAGCAACTCGACGGGGAGCTGTTTTTT. Amino acid sequence: CSAAREQLDGELFF.

The rearrangement uses TRBV4-1 and TRBJ2-7; either TRBD1 or TRBD2 may supply D (5 bases each). Germline assignment: CDR1 MGHRA and CDR2 YSYEKL. V was trimmed by 1 base and J by 4 bases, leaving 11 bases between them. This CDR3 has 14 residues. CDR3 coding DNA: TGCGCCAGCAGCCAAGCGGTTGGGGGATACGAGCAGTACTTC. This gives the protein CASSQAVGGYEQYF.

V and J are TRBV28 and TRBJ2-5, with D perhaps TRBD1 (6 bases). The germline V gene has CDR1 MDHEN and CDR2 SYDVKM. The CDR3 loop spans 15 amino acids. V dropped 6 bases and J dropped 2 bases, with 16 bases sitting between them. This CDR3 is CASSSVQGNQETQYF. CDR3 nucleotide sequence: TGTGCCAGCAGCTCCGTACAGGGAAATCAAGAGACCCAGTACTTC.

The chain combines TRBV20-1 with TRBJ2-6, with 7 bases lining up with TRBD1. This CDR3 is built from 14 residues. Germline V lookup: CDR1 DFQATT, CDR2 SNEGSKA (reference sequence). Trimming cost V 7 bases and J 5 bases; bases outside gene matches: 8. The chain's CDR3 is CSVRQGWRANVLTF. For the CDR3, the DNA is TGCAGTGTCCGACAGGGATGGAGGGCCAACGTCCTGACTTTC.